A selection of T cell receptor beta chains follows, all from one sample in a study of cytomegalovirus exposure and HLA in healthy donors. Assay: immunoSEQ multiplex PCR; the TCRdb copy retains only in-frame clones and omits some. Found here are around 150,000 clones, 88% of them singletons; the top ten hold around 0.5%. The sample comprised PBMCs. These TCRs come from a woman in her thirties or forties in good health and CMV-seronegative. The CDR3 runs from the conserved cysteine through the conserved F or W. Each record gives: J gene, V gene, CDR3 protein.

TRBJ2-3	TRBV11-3	CASSPGQASSPDTQYF
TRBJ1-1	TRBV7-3	CASASGEERTEAFF
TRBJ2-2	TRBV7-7	CASSRGGAWTGELFF
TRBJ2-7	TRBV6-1	CASSEARIRSSYEQYF
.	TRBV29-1	CSVGDSYEQYF
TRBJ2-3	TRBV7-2	CASSLRGWGDTQYF
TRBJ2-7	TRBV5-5	CASSPPGYEQYF
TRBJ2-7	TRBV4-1	CASSQGRTSGGFYEQYF
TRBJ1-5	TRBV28	CASSRPGDRPQHF
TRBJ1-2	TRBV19	CASSILGAYGYTF
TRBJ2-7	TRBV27	CASSSGQAPYEQYF
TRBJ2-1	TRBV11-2	CASSLGTMEYNEQFF
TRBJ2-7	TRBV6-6	CASSTGGTKSYEQYF
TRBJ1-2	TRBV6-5	CASSPTWTGNYGYTF
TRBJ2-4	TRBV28	CASTGGAKNIQYF
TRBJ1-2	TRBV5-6	CASSMSGGVDYGYTF
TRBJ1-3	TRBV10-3	CAIGEQGAAGNTIYF
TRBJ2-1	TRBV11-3	CASSFQGLAGYNEQFF
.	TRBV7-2	CASSLAGLAGYEQYF
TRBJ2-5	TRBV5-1	CASGDRVGETQYF
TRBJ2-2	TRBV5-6	CASSLGVTGELFF
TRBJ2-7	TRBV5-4	CASSLGQNYEQYF
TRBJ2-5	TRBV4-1	CASSGGTAQETQYF
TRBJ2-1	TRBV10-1	CASSENTTSGRAGDNEQFF
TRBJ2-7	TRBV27	CASLPHITSNEYEQYF
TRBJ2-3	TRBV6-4	CASSVSSGSRFQSTDTQYF
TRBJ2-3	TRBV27	CASSLKLDSTDTQYF
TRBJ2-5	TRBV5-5	CASSPDGGETQYF
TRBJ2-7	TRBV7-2	CASRKDWSSYEQYF
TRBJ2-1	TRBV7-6	CASSLAPQSSGYYNEQFF
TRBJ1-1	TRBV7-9	CSSSPGTGVPEAFF
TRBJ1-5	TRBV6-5	CASSSDRGGQPQHF
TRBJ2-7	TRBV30	CAWMAGGPQDYEQYF
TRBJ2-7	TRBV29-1	CSVVETGYHEQYF
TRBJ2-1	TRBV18	CASYPGLALGDEQFF
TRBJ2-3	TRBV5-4	CASSRLAGNTDTQYF
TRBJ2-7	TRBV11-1	CASSSAGGNEQYF
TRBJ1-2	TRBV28	CASSYRDNGYTF
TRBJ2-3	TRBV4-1	CASSQLLAGSTDTQYF
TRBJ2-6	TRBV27	CASSSGQGASGANVLTF
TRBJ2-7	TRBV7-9	CASSFAGNIGEQYF
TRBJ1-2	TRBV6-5	CASSYGSGPQGYTF
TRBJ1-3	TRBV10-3	CAISGGGPGESGNTIYF
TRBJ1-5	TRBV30	CAWTDGTGGNQPQHF
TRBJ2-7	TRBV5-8	CASSHEWTSGKYF
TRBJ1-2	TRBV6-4	CASSDSTVDGYTF
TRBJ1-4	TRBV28	CASSPPGGMNEKLFF
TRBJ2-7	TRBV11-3	CASSLGSGSDEQYF
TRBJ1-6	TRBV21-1	CASSRPGGPNSPLHF
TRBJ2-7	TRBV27	CASRHSPGLTPYEQYF
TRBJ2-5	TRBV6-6	CASSYGTSGRIETQYF
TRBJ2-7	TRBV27	CASSSLAGEYEQYF
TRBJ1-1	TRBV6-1	CASSAGSLPETEAFF
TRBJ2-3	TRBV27	CASGGQNTDTQYF
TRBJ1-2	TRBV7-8	CASSATGWFDYGYTF
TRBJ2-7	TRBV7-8	CASSLVRSYEQYF
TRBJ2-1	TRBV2	CASSLDSGRLGEQFF
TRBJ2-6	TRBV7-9	CSSSLYSGANVLTF